This T cell receptor beta chain was obtained from a study of cytomegalovirus exposure and HLA in healthy donors. This CDR3 comprises 13 residues. Germline assignment: CDR1 MNHEY and CDR2 SMNVEV (reference sequence). The V end lost 2 bases, the J end lost 5 bases, and 9 bases lay between the germline ends. Both 60 Vbeta primers and 13 Jbeta primers went into the PCR. Some clones are missing from TCRdb's copy, which holds only in-frame ones; the method was immunoSEQ multiplex PCR. Among under 150,000 clones listed, 82% were seen once. The source of this sequence is a male donor in good health and CMV-seronegative. The sequencing input was PBMCs. This chain connects TRBV27 to TRBJ1-2; possible D gene TRBD1, 6 bases. Here the CDR3 DNA reads TGTGCCAGCAGTTTAAGGCAGGGGTATGGCTACACCTTC. Translation gives CASSLRQGYGYTF.